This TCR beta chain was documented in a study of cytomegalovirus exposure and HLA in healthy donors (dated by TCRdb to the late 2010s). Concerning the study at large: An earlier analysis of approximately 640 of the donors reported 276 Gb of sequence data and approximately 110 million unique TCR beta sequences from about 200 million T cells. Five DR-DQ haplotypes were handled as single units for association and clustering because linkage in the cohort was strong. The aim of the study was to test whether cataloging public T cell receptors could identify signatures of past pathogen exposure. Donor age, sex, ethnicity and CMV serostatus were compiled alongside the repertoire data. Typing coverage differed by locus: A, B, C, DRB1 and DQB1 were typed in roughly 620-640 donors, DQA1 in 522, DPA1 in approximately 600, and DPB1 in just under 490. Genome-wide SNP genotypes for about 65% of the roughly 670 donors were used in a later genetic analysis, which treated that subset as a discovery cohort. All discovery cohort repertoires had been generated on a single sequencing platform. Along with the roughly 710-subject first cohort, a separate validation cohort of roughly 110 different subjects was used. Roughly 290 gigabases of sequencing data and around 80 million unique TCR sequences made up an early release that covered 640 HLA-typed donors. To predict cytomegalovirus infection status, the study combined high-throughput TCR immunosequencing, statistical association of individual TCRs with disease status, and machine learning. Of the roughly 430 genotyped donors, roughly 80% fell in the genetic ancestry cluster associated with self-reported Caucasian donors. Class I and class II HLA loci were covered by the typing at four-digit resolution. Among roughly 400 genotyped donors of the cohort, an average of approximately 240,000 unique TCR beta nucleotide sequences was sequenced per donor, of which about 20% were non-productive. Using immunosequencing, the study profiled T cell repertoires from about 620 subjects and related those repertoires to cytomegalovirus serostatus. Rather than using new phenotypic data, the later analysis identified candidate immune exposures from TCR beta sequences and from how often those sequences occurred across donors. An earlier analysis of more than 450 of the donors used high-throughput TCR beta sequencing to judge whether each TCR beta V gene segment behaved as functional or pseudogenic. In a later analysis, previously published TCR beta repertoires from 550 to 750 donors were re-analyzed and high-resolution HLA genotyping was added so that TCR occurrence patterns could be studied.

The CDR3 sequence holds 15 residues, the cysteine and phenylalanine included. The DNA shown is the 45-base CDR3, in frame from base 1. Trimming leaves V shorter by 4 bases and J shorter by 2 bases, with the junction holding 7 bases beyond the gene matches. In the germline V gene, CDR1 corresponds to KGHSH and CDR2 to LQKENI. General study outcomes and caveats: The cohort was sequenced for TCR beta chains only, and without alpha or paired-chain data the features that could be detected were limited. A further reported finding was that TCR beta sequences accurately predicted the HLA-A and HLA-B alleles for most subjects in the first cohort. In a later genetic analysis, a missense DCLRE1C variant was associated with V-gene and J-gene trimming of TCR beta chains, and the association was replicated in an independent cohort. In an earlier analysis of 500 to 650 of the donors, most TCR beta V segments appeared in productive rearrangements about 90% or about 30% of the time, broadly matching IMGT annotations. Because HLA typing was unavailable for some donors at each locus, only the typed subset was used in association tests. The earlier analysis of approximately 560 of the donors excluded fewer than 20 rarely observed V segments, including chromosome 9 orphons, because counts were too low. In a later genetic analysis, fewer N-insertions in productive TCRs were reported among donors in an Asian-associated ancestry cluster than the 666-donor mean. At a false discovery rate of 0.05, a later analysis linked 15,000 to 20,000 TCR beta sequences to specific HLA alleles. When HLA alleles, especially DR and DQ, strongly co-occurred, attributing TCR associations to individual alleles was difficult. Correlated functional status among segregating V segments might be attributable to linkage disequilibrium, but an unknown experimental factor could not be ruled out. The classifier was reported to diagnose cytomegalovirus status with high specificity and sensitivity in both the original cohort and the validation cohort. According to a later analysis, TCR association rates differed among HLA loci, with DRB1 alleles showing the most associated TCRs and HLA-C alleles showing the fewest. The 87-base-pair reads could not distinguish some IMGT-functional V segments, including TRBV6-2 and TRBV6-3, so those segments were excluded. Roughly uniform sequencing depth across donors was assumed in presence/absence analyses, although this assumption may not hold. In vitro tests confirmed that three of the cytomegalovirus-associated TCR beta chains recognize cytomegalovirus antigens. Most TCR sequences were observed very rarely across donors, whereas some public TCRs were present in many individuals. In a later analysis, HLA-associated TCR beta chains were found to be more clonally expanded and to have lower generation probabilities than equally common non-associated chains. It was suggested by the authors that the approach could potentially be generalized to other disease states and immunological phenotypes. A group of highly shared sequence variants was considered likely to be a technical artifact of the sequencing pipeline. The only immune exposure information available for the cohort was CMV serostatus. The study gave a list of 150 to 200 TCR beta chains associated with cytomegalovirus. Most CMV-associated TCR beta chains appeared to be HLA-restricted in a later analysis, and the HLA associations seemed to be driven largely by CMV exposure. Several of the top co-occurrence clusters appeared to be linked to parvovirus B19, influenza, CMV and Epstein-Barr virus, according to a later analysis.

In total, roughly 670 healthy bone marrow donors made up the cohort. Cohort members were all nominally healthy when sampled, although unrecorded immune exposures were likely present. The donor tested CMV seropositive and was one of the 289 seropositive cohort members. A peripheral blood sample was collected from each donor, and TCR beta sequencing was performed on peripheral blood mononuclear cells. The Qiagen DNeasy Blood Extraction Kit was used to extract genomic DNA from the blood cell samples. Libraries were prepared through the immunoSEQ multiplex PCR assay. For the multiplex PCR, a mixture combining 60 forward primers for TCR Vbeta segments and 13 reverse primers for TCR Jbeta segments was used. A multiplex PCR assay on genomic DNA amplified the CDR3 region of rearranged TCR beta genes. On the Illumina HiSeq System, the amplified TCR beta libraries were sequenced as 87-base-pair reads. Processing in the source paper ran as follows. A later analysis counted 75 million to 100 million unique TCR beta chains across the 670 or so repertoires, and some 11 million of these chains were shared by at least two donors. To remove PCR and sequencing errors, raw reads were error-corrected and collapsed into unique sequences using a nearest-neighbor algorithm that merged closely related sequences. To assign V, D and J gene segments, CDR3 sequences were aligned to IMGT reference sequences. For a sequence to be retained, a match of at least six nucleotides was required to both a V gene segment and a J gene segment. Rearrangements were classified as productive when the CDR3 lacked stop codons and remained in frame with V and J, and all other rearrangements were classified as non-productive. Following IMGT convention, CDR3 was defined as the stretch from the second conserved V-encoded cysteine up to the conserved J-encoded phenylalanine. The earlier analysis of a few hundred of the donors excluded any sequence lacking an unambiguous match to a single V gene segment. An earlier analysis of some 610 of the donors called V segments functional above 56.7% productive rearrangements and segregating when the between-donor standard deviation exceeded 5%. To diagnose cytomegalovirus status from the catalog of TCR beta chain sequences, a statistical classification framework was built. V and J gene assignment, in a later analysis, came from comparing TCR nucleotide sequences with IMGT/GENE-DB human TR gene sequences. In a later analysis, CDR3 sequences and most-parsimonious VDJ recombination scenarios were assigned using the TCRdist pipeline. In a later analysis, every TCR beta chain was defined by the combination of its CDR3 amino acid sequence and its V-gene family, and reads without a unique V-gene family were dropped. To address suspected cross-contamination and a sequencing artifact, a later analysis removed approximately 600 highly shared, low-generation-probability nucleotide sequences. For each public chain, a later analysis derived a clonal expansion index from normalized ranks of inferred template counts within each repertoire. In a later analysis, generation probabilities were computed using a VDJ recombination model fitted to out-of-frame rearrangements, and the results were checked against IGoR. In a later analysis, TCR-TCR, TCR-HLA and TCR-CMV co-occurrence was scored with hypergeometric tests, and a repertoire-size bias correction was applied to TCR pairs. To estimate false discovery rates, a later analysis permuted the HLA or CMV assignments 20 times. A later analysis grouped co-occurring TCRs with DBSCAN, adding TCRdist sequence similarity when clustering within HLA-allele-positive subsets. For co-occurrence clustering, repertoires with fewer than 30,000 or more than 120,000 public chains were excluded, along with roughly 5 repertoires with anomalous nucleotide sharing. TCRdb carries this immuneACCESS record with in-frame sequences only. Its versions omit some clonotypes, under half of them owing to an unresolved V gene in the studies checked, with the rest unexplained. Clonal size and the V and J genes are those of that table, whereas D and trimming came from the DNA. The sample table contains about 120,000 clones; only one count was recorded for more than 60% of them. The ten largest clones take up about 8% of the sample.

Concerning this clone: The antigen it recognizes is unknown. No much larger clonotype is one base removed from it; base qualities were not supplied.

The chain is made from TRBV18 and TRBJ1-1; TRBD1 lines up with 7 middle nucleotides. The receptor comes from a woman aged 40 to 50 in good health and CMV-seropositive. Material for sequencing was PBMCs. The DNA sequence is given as TGTGCCAGCTCACACAACCAGGGGGTTAACACTGAAGCTTTCTTT. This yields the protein CASSHNQGVNTEAFF.